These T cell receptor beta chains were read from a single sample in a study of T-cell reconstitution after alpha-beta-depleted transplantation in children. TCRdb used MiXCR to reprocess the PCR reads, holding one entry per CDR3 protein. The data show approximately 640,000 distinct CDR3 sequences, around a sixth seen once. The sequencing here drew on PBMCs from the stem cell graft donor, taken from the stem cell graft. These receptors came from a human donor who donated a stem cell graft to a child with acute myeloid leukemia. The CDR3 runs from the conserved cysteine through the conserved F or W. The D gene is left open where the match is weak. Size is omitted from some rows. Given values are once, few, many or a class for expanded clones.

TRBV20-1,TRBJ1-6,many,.,TGCAGTGCTAGAGTCCGGACGAGCTCCTATAATTCACCCCTCCACTTT,CSARVRTSSYNSPLHF
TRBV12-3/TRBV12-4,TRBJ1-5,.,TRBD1,TGTGCCAGCAGTTTAGCGGGACAGGGGTACAATCAGCCCCAGCATTTT,CASSLAGQGYNQPQHF
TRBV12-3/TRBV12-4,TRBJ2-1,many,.,TGTGCCAGCCTCTGGTACCACGTCAATGAGCAGTTCTTC,CASLWYHVNEQFF
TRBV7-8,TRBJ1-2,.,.,TGTGCCAGCAGCGATAGAGACAGCGTTTATGGCTACACCTTC,CASSDRDSVYGYTF
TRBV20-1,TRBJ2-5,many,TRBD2,TGCAGTGTTCCCGCCGGACTAGCGTTTCAGGAGACCCAGTACTTC,CSVPAGLAFQETQYF
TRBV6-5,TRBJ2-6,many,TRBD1,TGTGCCAGCAGTTACCCCAGGGGGCGAAATGGCGCTGGGGCCAACGTCCTGACTTTC,CASSYPRGRNGAGANVLTF
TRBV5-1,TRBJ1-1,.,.,TGCGCCAGCAGCTTGGGTCTTTCCCTTATGAACACTGAAGCTTTCTTT,CASSLGLSLMNTEAFF
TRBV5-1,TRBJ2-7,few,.,TGCGCCAGCAGCTTGGATCAGGGAGCCTACGAGCAGTACTTC,CASSLDQGAYEQYF
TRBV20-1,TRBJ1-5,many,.,TGCAGTGCTAGGGGCGGGGCCGGCAATCAGCCCCAGCATTTT,CSARGGAGNQPQHF
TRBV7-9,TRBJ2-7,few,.,TGTGCCAGCAGCTTAGGCGGGTCTGGAGAGCAGTACTTC,CASSLGGSGEQYF
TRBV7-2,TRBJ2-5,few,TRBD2,TGTGCCAGTACAGAGAGCGGGGGGGCCGTCGAGACCCAGTACTTC,CASTESGGAVETQYF
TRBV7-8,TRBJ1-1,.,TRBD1,TGTGCCAGCAGCCCACGACAGGGGATGACTGAAGCTTTCTTT,CASSPRQGMTEAFF
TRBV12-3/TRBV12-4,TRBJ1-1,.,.,TGTGCCAGCAATTTCGGGGTCCTGGGATTGGGAGCTTTCTTT,CASNFGVLGLGAFF
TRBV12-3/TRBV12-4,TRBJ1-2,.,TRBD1,TGTGCCACCATACTTAGTCAGGGGGCCTGGAATGGCTACACCTTC,CATILSQGAWNGYTF
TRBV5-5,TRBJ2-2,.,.,TGTGCCAGCAGCTTGTCGATAGGGGTCTTAACCGGGGAGCTGTTTTTT,CASSLSIGVLTGELFF
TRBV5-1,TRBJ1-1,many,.,TGCGCCAGCAGCCCCGGGACACTGAACACTGAAGCTTTCTTT,CASSPGTLNTEAFF
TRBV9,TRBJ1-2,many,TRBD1,TGTGCCAGCAGCGTAGCTACAGGGGGAAGTGGCTACACCTTC,CASSVATGGSGYTF
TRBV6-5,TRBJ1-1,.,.,TGTGCCGTCAACCGGGGGAGCACTGAAGCTTTCTTT,CAVNRGSTEAFF
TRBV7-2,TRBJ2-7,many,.,TGTGCCAGCACCCTTGACAGGTCCGAGCAGTACTTC,CASTLDRSEQYF
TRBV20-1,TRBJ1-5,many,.,TGCAGTGCTAGTGGGGCGACTAGCAATCAGCCCCAGCATTTT,CSASGATSNQPQHF
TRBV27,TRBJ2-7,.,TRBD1,TGTGCCAGCAGTCCCAGGACAGGCCCGGTGAAGTTCTACGAGCAGTACTTC,CASSPRTGPVKFYEQYF
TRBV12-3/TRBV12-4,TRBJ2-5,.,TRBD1,TGTGCCAGCGGGGACCCGGGACAGGGTGGCCAAGAGACCCAGTACTTC,CASGDPGQGGQETQYF
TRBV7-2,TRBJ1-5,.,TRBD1,TGTGCCAGCAGCCCCCGGACAGGTCTGAATCAGCCCCAGCATTTT,CASSPRTGLNQPQHF
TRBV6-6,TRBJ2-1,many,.,TGTGCCAGCAGATCCCTCATAGAGCAGTTCTTC,CASRSLIEQFF
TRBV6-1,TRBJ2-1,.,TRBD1,TGTGCCAGCAGTGAAAGACAGGGTATCCACAATGAGCAGTTCTTC,CASSERQGIHNEQFF
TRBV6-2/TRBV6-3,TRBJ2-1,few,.,TGTGCCAGCAGTCACAGCTCCCAGTTAAATGAGCAGTTCTTC,CASSHSSQLNEQFF
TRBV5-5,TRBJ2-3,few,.,TGTGCCAGCAGCTCCAGGGACCACACAGATACGCAGTATTTT,CASSSRDHTDTQYF
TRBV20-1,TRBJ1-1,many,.,TGCAGCGCGACCGGAAATGTGGGGGACACTGAAGCTTTCTTT,CSATGNVGDTEAFF
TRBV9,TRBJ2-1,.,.,TGTGCCAGCAGCGTAGGACAGATGGTAAATGAGCAGTTCTTC,CASSVGQMVNEQFF
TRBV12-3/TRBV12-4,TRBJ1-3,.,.,TGTGCCAGCAGTTTAAGGAGTCTCCCCATATATTTT,CASSLRSLPIYF
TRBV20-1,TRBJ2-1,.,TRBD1,TGCAGTGCCACAGGGGGCCTTCCCTTGTTCTTC,CSATGGLPLFF
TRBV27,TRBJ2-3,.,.,TGTGCCACCCCAGGAGCTAGCTGGACACGCACAGATACGCAGTATTTT,CATPGASWTRTDTQYF
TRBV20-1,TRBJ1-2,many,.,TGCAGTGCTAGACAGACAGGCCCCTATGGCTACACCTTC,CSARQTGPYGYTF
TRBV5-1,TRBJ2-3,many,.,TGCGCCAGCAGCCCAAGGGGGGCCTTAACAGATACGCAGTATTTT,CASSPRGALTDTQYF
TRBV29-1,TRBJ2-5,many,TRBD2,TGCAGCGTTGTCCCTAGCGGGGAGACCCAGTACTTC,CSVVPSGETQYF
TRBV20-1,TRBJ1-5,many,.,TGCAGTGCTCGATCTGTCGTAAGCGGGGCGGATCAGCCCCAGCATTTT,CSARSVVSGADQPQHF
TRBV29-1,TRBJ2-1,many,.,TGCAGCGTTGAAGCGTTCAGGGGGGATGAGCAGTTCTTC,CSVEAFRGDEQFF
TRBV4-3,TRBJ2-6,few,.,TGCGCCAGCAGCCAAGAAGAGGGTTCTGGGGCCAACGTCCTGACTTTC,CASSQEEGSGANVLTF
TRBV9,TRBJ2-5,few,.,TGTGCCAGCAGCGTTCCTGGGAGGAAGACCCAGTACTTC,CASSVPGRKTQYF
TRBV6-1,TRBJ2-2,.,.,TGTGCCAGTACCAGGGGGGGCACCGGGGAGCTGTTTTTT,CASTRGGTGELFF
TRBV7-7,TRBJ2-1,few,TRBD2,TGTGCCAGCAGCCGCAGCGGGGGGGCAAACAATGAGCAGTTCTTC,CASSRSGGANNEQFF
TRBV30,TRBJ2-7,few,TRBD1,TGTGCCTGGGGAATACAGGGGGTCTACGAGCAGTACTTC,CAWGIQGVYEQYF
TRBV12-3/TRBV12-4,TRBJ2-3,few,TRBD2,TGTGCCAGCAGTTTCGGGAGGGACACAGATACGCAGTATTTT,CASSFGRDTDTQYF
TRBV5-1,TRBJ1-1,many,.,TGCGCCAGCAGCCCCCGAGAAGGCGGGAACACTGAAGCTTTCTTT,CASSPREGGNTEAFF
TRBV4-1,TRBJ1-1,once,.,TGCGCCAGCAACCAACCAGGGCTGAACACTGAAGCTTTCTTT,CASNQPGLNTEAFF
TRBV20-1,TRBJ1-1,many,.,TGCAGTGCTACCCTAGGGGGGACTGAAGCTTTCTTT,CSATLGGTEAFF
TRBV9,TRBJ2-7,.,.,TGTGCCAGCAGCATCCGGGACGGAGCCTACGAGCAGTACTTC,CASSIRDGAYEQYF
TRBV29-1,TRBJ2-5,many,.,TGCAGCGTTTGTCGCTTTACCGGGGAGACCCAGTACTTC,CSVCRFTGETQYF
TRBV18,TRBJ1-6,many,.,TGTGCCAGCTCACCGGACAGATCACCCCTCCACTTT,CASSPDRSPLHF
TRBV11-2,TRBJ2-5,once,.,TGTGCCAGCAGCTTACACACCGGGAGCACCAACTTAGGGACCCAGTACTTC,CASSLHTGSTNLGTQYF
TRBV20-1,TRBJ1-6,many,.,TGCAGTGCTAGGGGGAATATTTATTCACCCCTCCACTTT,CSARGNIYSPLHF
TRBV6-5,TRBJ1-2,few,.,TGTGCCAGCAGTTCCCCCCGGACGGCAGCGTATGGCTACACCTTC,CASSSPRTAAYGYTF
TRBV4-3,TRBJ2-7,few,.,TGCGCCAGCAGCCAAGATGGGGGCCCCGAGCAGTACTTC,CASSQDGGPEQYF